Listed here are 4 T cell receptor beta chains from one sample, sequenced in a study of response to subunit inactivated influenza vaccine. Using its own MiXCR run on the RT-PCR reads, TCRdb lists one record per CDR3 protein. The sample consists of about 800,000 distinct CDR3 sequences, around 20% of them appearing once. Here the sequenced sample was PBMCs from blood, taken around 5 days after vaccination. These receptors were obtained from a man aged 50-59 years who received an inactivated influenza vaccine.

This clonotype was detected only a few times. The V gene is TRBV12-3 or TRBV12-4, the J gene TRBJ1-1; no definite D call. V dropped 5 bases and J dropped 5 bases, with 18 bases sitting between them. The CDR3 sequence is 15 residues long. CDR3 sequence reads: CASSPDAVGRTEAFF. CDR3 nucleotide sequence: TGTGCCAGCAGTCCTGATGCGGTGGGCAGGACTGAAGCTTTCTTT.

This clonotype was recorded a few times. The rearrangement joins TRBV29-1 to TRBJ2-7, with 9 bases matching TRBD1. Per germline, CDR1 SQVTM and CDR2 ANQGSEA. The CDR3 loop spans 13 amino acids. The V gene end was trimmed by 2 bases and the J gene end by 3 bases; junction bases not matched to a gene: 2. DNA for the CDR3: TGCAGCGTTGAAACGGACAGGGGCTACGAGCAGTACTTC. This sequence encodes CSVETDRGYEQYF.

This clonotype was seen a handful of times. The V gene is TRBV6-1, the J gene TRBJ2-7; D remains unclear. The V end lost 5 bases, the J end lost 6 bases, and 14 bases lay between the germline ends. The V gene's germline CDR1 is MNHNS and CDR2 SASEGT. The CDR3 has 13 amino acids. CDR3 amino acids: CASSPLLPVEQYF. CDR3 coding DNA: TGTGCCAGCAGTCCCCTCTTGCCCGTCGAGCAGTACTTC.

The sample holds a few counts of this clonotype. The V gene is TRBV6-1, the J gene TRBJ1-5, with D unresolved. This CDR3 comprises 13 residues. Germline values: CDR1 MNHNS, CDR2 SASEGT. Trimming stripped 5 bases from V and 5 bases from J, with 10 bases between. The CDR3 nucleotides read TGTGCCAGCAGTCAGTGGAGAGATCAGCCCCAGCATTTT. This gives the protein CASSQWRDQPQHF.